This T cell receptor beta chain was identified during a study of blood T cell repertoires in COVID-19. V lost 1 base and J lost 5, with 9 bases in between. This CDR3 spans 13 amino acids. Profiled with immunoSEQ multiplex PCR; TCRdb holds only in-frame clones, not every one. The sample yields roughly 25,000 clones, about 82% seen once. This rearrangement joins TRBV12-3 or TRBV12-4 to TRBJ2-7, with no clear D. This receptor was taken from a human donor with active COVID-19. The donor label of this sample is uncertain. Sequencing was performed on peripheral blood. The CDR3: CASSLEWHHEQYF. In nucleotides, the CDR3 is TGTGCCAGCAGTTTAGAGTGGCACCACGAGCAGTACTTC.